The 10 T cell receptor beta chains below were found in one sample sequenced in a study of long-term antiretroviral therapy in people with HIV. They ran version v3.0 of the immunoSEQ assay at survey level. Sequenced by immunoSEQ multiplex PCR; TCRdb stores in-frame clones only, minus some. The data show about 34,000 clones, 94% seen once. The material sequenced was unsorted PBMCs, taken about 5.1 years after starting antiretroviral therapy. The receptors originated from a woman aged 45-65 years with HIV.

The chain has TRBV11-2 and TRBJ2-3; D remains unclear. The germline gives CDR1 SGHAT, CDR2 FQNNGV. CDR3 size: 13 residues. V was shortened by 0 bases and J by 3 bases, with 4 bases between the two germline ends. The CDR3 loop reads CASSLELTDTQYF. CDR3 bases: TGTGCCAGCAGCTTAGAACTTACAGATACGCAGTATTTT. Combining the CDR3 with reference TRBV11-2 and TRBJ2-3 gives the whole variable domain EAGVAQSPRYKIIEKRQSVAFWCNPISGHATLYWYQQILGQGPKLLIQFQNNGVVDDSQLPKDRFSAERLKGVDSTLKIQPAKLEDSAVYLCASSLELTDTQYFGPGTRLTVL.

The CDR3 is CASKGSGGYGYTF. CDR3 in DNA: TGTGCCTCGAAGGGGAGTGGGGGTTATGGCTACACCTTC. The chain combines TRBV30 with TRBJ1-2, with a possible D match to TRBD1 (5 bases). Germline CDR1 GTSNPN, CDR2 SVGIG (reference sequence). Deletions cut 7 bases from V and 5 bases from J, with 17 bases between. The CDR3 length is 13 residues.

V and J are TRBV7-8 and TRBJ1-4, with a tentative D call TRBD1 (5 bases). Trimming removed 3 bases from V and 7 bases from J, with 21 bases in between. Germline CDR1 and CDR2: SGHVS and FQNEAQ. The CDR3 is 17 amino acids. CDR3 amino acids: CASSFYRGTDSPEKLFF. For the CDR3, the DNA is TGTGCCAGCAGCTTCTACCGGGGGACCGACAGCCCTGAAAAACTGTTTTTT.

The chain joins TRBV7-3 to TRBJ2-6; D is uncertain. CDR3 length: 15 residues. V dropped 4 bases and J dropped 0 bases, with 7 bases sitting between them. CDR1 and CDR2 from the germline V gene are SGHTA and FQGTGA. In DNA form, the CDR3 reads TGTGCCAGCAGCTCCCCCGTCTCTGGGGCCAACGTCCTGACTTTC. Translated, it gives CASSSPVSGANVLTF. The full variable domain, rest sourced from reference TRBV7-3 and TRBJ2-6, is GAGVSQTPSNKVTEKGKYVELRCDPISGHTALYWYRQSLGQGPEFLIYFQGTGAADDSGLPNDRFFAVRPEGSVSTLKIQRTERGDSAVYLCASSSPVSGANVLTFGAGSRLTVL.

The CDR3 region is CAWTKVAGDEQYF. The CDR3 coding sequence is TGTGCCTGGACAAAAGTGGCAGGGGACGAGCAGTACTTC. This chain links TRBV30 with TRBJ2-7, with D possibly TRBD1 on 6 matching bases. Germline-derived CDR1 and CDR2 are GTSNPN and SVGIG (reference sequence). The CDR3 is made up of 13 amino acids. V was shortened by 4 bases and J by 5 bases, with 15 bases between the two germline ends.

The chain combines TRBV5-6 with TRBJ1-1, with 11 bases lining up with TRBD1. This CDR3 comprises 16 residues. V gave up 4 bases and J gave up 5 bases; unmatched junction bases: 10. From germline, CDR1 is SGHDT and CDR2 YYEEEE. The CDR3 bases are TGTGCCAGCAGCCAAATCCCGGGACAGGGGGGAACTGAAGCTTTCTTT. It specifies CASSQIPGQGGTEAFF.

The chain joins TRBV19 to TRBJ1-4, with 9 bases fitting TRBD1. CDR1 LNHDA and CDR2 SQIVND come from the germline V gene (reference sequence). V lost 5 bases and J lost 6; bases outside the gene matches: 16. The CDR3 is made up of 18 amino acids. CDR3 protein: CASSLRTGDGLFDEKLFF. Written as DNA, the CDR3 is TGTGCCAGTAGTCTTCGGACAGGGGACGGCTTGTTTGATGAAAAACTGTTTTTT. The complete variable domain, with remaining parts taken from reference TRBV19 and TRBJ1-4, reads DGGITQSPKYLFRKEGQNVTLSCEQNLNHDAMYWYRQDPGQGLRLIYYSQIVNDFQKGDIAEGYSVSREKKESFPLTVTSAQKNPTAFYLCASSLRTGDGLFDEKLFFGSGTQLSVL.

The chain combines TRBV5-1 with TRBJ1-1; 7 bases line up with TRBD1. Germline V CDR1 and CDR2: SGHRS, YFSETQ. Trimming removed 2 bases from V and 5 bases from J; junction bases left unmatched: 0. The CDR3 is 12 residues long. The CDR3 protein is CASSLQGTEAFF. CDR3 coding DNA: TGCGCCAGCAGCTTACAGGGGACTGAAGCTTTCTTT.

This clone is a singleton in its sample. One end of the junction fails to match germline, which may point to a read error. The chain recombines TRBV7-7 with TRBJ2-2, with 8 positions matching TRBD2. The CDR3 contains 14 residues. Germline V CDR1 and CDR2: SSHAT, FNYEAQ (reference sequence). The CDR3 here is CASSLSGGTGELFF. The CDR3 coding sequence is TGTGCTAGCAGCTTAAGCGGGGGCACCGGGGAGCTGTTTTTT.

The chain joins TRBV9 to TRBJ2-3; 8 positions agree with TRBD2. The germline V gene encodes CDR1 SGDLS and CDR2 YYNGEE. V shed 0 bases and J 6 bases; nucleotides not matched to a gene: 15. There are 18 residues in the CDR3. CDR3 DNA sequence: TGTGCCAGCAGCGTAGCCCCCCGGGGGGGATCAAAATCGGATACGCAGTATTTT. Amino acid sequence: CASSVAPRGGSKSDTQYF.